A selection of T cell receptor beta chains follows, all from one sample in a study of T cells in localized non-small cell lung cancer. Only in-frame clones appear in the TCRdb table, and some are missing; sequencing was by immunoSEQ multiplex PCR. The sample holds tens of thousands of clones, about nine tenths seen once. The starting material was peripheral blood, obtained before any cancer treatment. Receptors were obtained from a female donor older than 55 with stage I squamous cell lung carcinoma. The CDR3 runs from the conserved cysteine through the conserved F or W. A D gene is named only where the DNA matches it firmly. Clone size is shown for a subset of rows, as once, few, many or a class of expanded clone.

d_gene	v_gene	j_gene	abundance	CDR3nt	CDR3aa
NA	TRBV11-2	TRBJ2-2	NA	TGTGCCAGCAGCTTGCGACGGCCCAGGAACACCGGGGAGCTGTTTTTT	CASSLRRPRNTGELFF
TRBD2	TRBV18	TRBJ2-7	NA	TGTGCCAGCTCACCACCAAGTCAGCGCGGGAGTAGCTCCTACGAGCAGTACTTC	CASSPPSQRGSSSYEQYF
TRBD2	TRBV7-3	TRBJ2-1	NA	TGTGCCAGCAGCTCCCAGCGGGAGAGCTACAATGAGCAGTTCTTC	CASSSQRESYNEQFF
NA	TRBV25-1	TRBJ1-6	NA	TGTGCCAGCAGTCGGGCGGGGAATTCACCCCTCCACTTT	CASSRAGNSPLHF
TRBD2	TRBV7-6	TRBJ2-7	NA	TGTGCCAGCAGCTTAGACCCCGCCGGGCCTCTTAGCGGGAGGGGCGAGCAGTACTTC	CASSLDPAGPLSGRGEQYF
TRBD2	TRBV11-2	TRBJ2-5	few	TGTGCCAGCAGGGCCAGGCTAGCGGGAGGGCGGGAGACCCAGTACTTC	CASRARLAGGRETQYF
NA	TRBV10-3	TRBJ2-1	NA	TGTGCCATCAGCAATTATGCTGAGCAGTTCTTC	CAISNYAEQFF
TRBD2	TRBV29-1	TRBJ2-2	NA	TGCAGCGTTGAAGCTTCGGGACTAGCGGGAGGGCGGGGCGGGGAGCTGTTTTTT	CSVEASGLAGGRGGELFF
TRBD2	TRBV7-8	TRBJ2-1	NA	TGTGCCAGCAGCCTTGGAGGGAGCGGGAGCCGTGAGCAGTTCTTC	CASSLGGSGSREQFF
NA	TRBV6-6	TRBJ2-5	NA	TGTGCCAGCAGTTACTCCTGGGGGAGCCAAGAGACCCAGTACTTC	CASSYSWGSQETQYF
TRBD1	TRBV28	TRBJ1-4	once	TGTGCCAGCAGTGGATCGGGACAGGGGGCAACTAATGAAAAACTGTTTTTT	CASSGSGQGATNEKLFF
NA	TRBV6-6	TRBJ2-4	NA	TGTGCCAGCAGTTATGAAGCTGTAGCCAAAAACATTCAGTACTTC	CASSYEAVAKNIQYF
NA	TRBV6-5	TRBJ1-2	NA	TGTGCCAGCACCGAAGACCCCTTTCATGGCTACACCTTC	CASTEDPFHGYTF
NA	TRBV21-1	TRBJ1-3	NA	TGTGCCAGCAGCTCGATAAGGGGGAGGTTCCCTGGAAACACCATATATTTT	CASSSIRGRFPGNTIYF
NA	TRBV5-5	TRBJ1-5	NA	TGTGCCAGCAGCTTGGCTTCGGGGAATCAGCCCCAGCATTTT	CASSLASGNQPQHF
NA	TRBV15	TRBJ1-2	NA	TGTGCCACCAGCCGGACAGTCCACTATGGCTACACCTTC	CATSRTVHYGYTF
TRBD2	TRBV5-1	TRBJ2-2	NA	TGCGCCAGCAGCTTTGGGGGGACTAGCGGGAACACCGGGGAGCTGTTTTTT	CASSFGGTSGNTGELFF
TRBD1	TRBV19	TRBJ2-2	NA	TGTGCCAGTAGTAGGAACAGGGGGAACACCGGGGAGCTGTTTTTT	CASSRNRGNTGELFF
NA	TRBV5-4	TRBJ1-2	NA	TGTGCCAGCAGCTTGGTGGGGGTTGAGGGCTACACCTTC	CASSLVGVEGYTF
TRBD2	TRBV9	TRBJ2-1	once	TGTGCCAGCAGCGCATTAAGCGGGAGGGGGGAGCAGTTCTTC	CASSALSGRGEQFF
NA	TRBV15	TRBJ1-1	NA	TGTGCCACCAGCAGAGACCCCGGGGCCGAAGCTTTCTTT	CATSRDPGAEAFF
NA	TRBV21-1	TRBJ2-2	once	TGTGCCAGCAGGACGGGTTCAGGAGGCGGGGAGCTGTTTTTT	CASRTGSGGGELFF
TRBD2	TRBV2	TRBJ2-3	NA	TGTGCCAGCAGGGCTCTAGCGGGTTTTAGCACAGATACGCAGTATTTT	CASRALAGFSTDTQYF
NA	TRBV9	TRBJ1-1	NA	TGTGCCAGCAGCGGCGTAGGGATTGAAGCTTTCTTT	CASSGVGIEAFF
TRBD1	TRBV29-1	TRBJ1-1	NA	TGCAGCGTCCTAGGCCTTACAGGGGAGAAGGGGGACACTGAAGCTTTCTTT	CSVLGLTGEKGDTEAFF
TRBD2	TRBV18	TRBJ2-7	NA	TGTGCCAGCTCACCAAGACTAGCGGGAGTGAACGAGCAGTACTTC	CASSPRLAGVNEQYF
NA	TRBV21-1	TRBJ2-2	NA	TGTGCCAGCAGCCTATACCGACTAGACACCGGGGAGCTGTTTTTT	CASSLYRLDTGELFF
NA	TRBV13	TRBJ1-2	once	TGTGCCAGCAGCACCGACCCCTATGGCTACACCTTC	CASSTDPYGYTF
TRBD1	TRBV5-1	TRBJ2-6	NA	TGCGCCAGCAGCCCCGGACAGGTTCGCGAGGCCAACGTCCTGACTTTC	CASSPGQVREANVLTF
NA	TRBV6-5	TRBJ2-7	NA	TGTGCCAGCAGTGACAGGTGGAGCTCCTACGAGCAGTACTTC	CASSDRWSSYEQYF
NA	TRBV7-2	TRBJ2-4	NA	TGTGCCAGCAGCTTAGACGGGCTAGCCAAAAACATTCAGTACTTC	CASSLDGLAKNIQYF
NA	TRBV11-2	TRBJ2-7	NA	TGTGCCAGCAGCTTAGATTTGGGGGGCGGGTACGAGCAGTACTTC	CASSLDLGGGYEQYF
NA	TRBV29-1	TRBJ2-7	NA	TGCAGCGTTGGTGCCCAATACGAGCAGTACTTC	CSVGAQYEQYF
NA	TRBV9	TRBJ2-2	NA	TGTGCCAGCAGCCCCCTAGCATGGACCGGGGAGCTGTTTTTT	CASSPLAWTGELFF
NA	TRBV14	TRBJ2-2	NA	TGTGCCAGCAGCCGCCAGATCACCGGGGAGCTGTTTTTT	CASSRQITGELFF
TRBD2	TRBV15	TRBJ2-2	NA	TGTGCCACCAGCAGAGACGGCGGGAGGCCCGCCGGGGAGCTGTTTTTT	CATSRDGGRPAGELFF
TRBD1	TRBV4-3	TRBJ1-5	once	TGCGCCAGCAGCCAAGATAGGGCAGGGGGCATGCAGCCCCAGCATTTT	CASSQDRAGGMQPQHF
NA	TRBV27	TRBJ1-1	once	TGTGCCAGCAGTTTATCACGGTCAAACACTGAAGCTTTCTTT	CASSLSRSNTEAFF
TRBD2	TRBV4-1	TRBJ2-4	NA	TGCGCCAGCAGCCAAGATACGGGAGGATCAAACATTCAGTACTTC	CASSQDTGGSNIQYF
TRBD2	TRBV7-7	TRBJ2-1	NA	TGTGCTAGCAGCCACGCTGCTAGCGGGACTTACAATGAGCAGTTCTTC	CASSHAASGTYNEQFF
NA	TRBV25-1	TRBJ1-4	few	TGTGCCAGCGGGGAAGGGGGAACTAATGAAAAACTGTTTTTT	CASGEGGTNEKLFF
TRBD1	TRBV6-5	TRBJ1-1	NA	TGTGCCAGCAACAGGGGAGAAGGTGAAGCTTTCTTT	CASNRGEGEAFF
NA	TRBV11-2	TRBJ2-6	NA	TGTGCCATGCCAGGCTCTGGGGCCAACGTCCTGACTTTC	CAMPGSGANVLTF
NA	TRBV2	TRBJ1-1	NA	TGTGCCAGCACTCCCCTGGGGGTAGCGAACACTGAAGCTTTCTTT	CASTPLGVANTEAFF
NA	TRBV7-3	TRBJ1-2	NA	TGTGCCAGCAGCCCTACCCCAGGGATAGCGGAGAACTATGGCTACACCTTC	CASSPTPGIAENYGYTF
NA	TRBV7-3	TRBJ2-5	once	TGTGCCAGCAGCTTAAGCCCCGGGTCAGAGACCCAGTACTTC	CASSLSPGSETQYF
NA	TRBV7-2	TRBJ2-4	NA	TGTGCCAGCACCAACAGGGCTTCCGCCAAAAACATTCAGTACTTC	CASTNRASAKNIQYF
TRBD2	TRBV10-3	TRBJ2-1	NA	TGTGCCAGCACCGGGGGACTAGCGGAGGATGAGCAGTTCTTC	CASTGGLAEDEQFF